The 17 T cell receptor beta chains below come from one sample, sequenced in a study of cytomegalovirus exposure and HLA in healthy donors. The PCR ran on 60 Vbeta and 13 Jbeta primers. Some clones are missing from TCRdb's copy, which holds only in-frame ones; the method was immunoSEQ multiplex PCR. The table records about 220,000 clones, less than 85% of them present only once. Sequencing input: PBMCs. The source of these receptors is a man younger than 35 in good health and CMV-seronegative.

The CDR3 here is CASSLTSAGANVLTF. The CDR3 nucleotides read TGTGCCAGCAGCTTAACTTCGGCTGGGGCCAACGTCCTGACTTTC. This chain uses TRBV7-3 with TRBJ2-6; D not resolved. Germline values: CDR1 SGHTA, CDR2 FQGTGA. CDR3 length: 15 residues. Trimming shortened V by 0 bases and J by 2 bases, and 5 bases separated the two germline ends. Full variable domain (rest looked up from reference TRBV7-3 and TRBJ2-6): GAGVSQTPSNKVTEKGKYVELRCDPISGHTALYWYRQSLGQGPEFLIYFQGTGAADDSGLPNDRFFAVRPEGSVSTLKIQRTERGDSAVYLCASSLTSAGANVLTFGAGSRLTVL.

This clone has more than one count but fewer than ten. The rearrangement links TRBV5-1 to TRBJ2-1, with 7 bases identical to TRBD1. The germline gives CDR1 SGHRS, CDR2 YFSETQ. Losses at the gene ends were 1 base for V and 14 bases for J; bases not matched to a gene: 12. The CDR3 runs to 14 residues. The CDR3 loop is CASSLRSRQGGKFF. The CDR3 DNA is TGCGCCAGCAGCTTGCGGTCCCGACAGGGTGGTAAGTTCTTC.

The chain combines TRBV18 with TRBJ2-5; 8 bases align to TRBD2. Germline V gene data show CDR1 as KGHSH and CDR2 as LQKENI. The CDR3 consists of 14 residues. V was clipped by 6 bases and J by 1 base; unmatched bases: 4. The CDR3 loop is CASSRGLVQETQYF. The CDR3 nucleotides are TGTGCCAGCTCGAGGGGACTAGTCCAAGAGACCCAGTACTTC.

This sequence joins TRBV2 and TRBJ2-3, with 9 bases aligning to TRBD1. J was trimmed by 6 bases and V by 6 bases; bases with no gene match: 7. The CDR3 sequence is 14 residues long. The V gene's germline CDR1 is SNHLY and CDR2 FYNNEI. The CDR3 spells CASRPGQGADTQYF. The CDR3 DNA sequence: TGTGCCAGCAGGCCGGGACAGGGCGCGGATACGCAGTATTTT.

The chain uses TRBV5-1 and TRBJ2-3, with 11 bases fitting TRBD1. Trimming cost V 4 bases and J 1 base; bases outside gene matches: 2. Germline-derived CDR1 and CDR2 are SGHRS and YFSETQ. The CDR3 is 15 amino acids. CDR3 bases: TGCGCCAGCAGCGTGGACAGGGGGCGCACAGATACGCAGTATTTT. The encoded protein is CASSVDRGRTDTQYF.

V gene TRBV25-1 combines with J gene TRBJ2-7; a weak D match, TRBD1 (6 bases). CDR1 is MGHDK, CDR2 SYGVNS, per germline. The CDR3 runs 15 residues. The germline V and J ends were trimmed by 4 bases and 1 base, with 14 bases remaining between them. CDR3 DNA: TGTGCCAGCAGTGCCCGACAGGTCGAATCCTACGAGCAGTACTTC. This encodes CASSARQVESYEQYF.

This clone was counted a single time. The chain has TRBV14 and TRBJ2-3; D gene unclear. The CDR3 is made up of 16 amino acids. The V and J ends lost 1 base and 6 bases respectively, with 17 bases between them. Germline CDR1 SGHDN, CDR2 FVKESK. CDR3 loop: CASSQVSRATWDTQYF. DNA for the CDR3: TGTGCCAGCAGCCAAGTCTCTCGCGCTACCTGGGATACGCAGTATTTT.

J is TRBJ2-7 and V is TRBV5-1; the match to TRBD2 covers 11 bases. V lost 4 bases, J lost 1 base, and 4 bases stayed unmatched. Per the germline V gene, CDR1 is SGHRS and CDR2 is YFSETQ. The length of the CDR3 is 15 residues. In DNA, the CDR3 is TGCGCCAGCAGCGTGACTAGCGGGGCATCCTACGAGCAGTACTTC. This codes for CASSVTSGASYEQYF.

This chain connects TRBV9 to TRBJ1-1; 9 nucleotides match TRBD1. This CDR3 is 15 amino acids long. Germline V CDR1 and CDR2: SGDLS, YYNGEE. The J segment lost 0 bases and the V segment lost 3 bases, leaving 3 bases of the junction unmatched. The CDR3 DNA reads as TGTGCCAGCAGCGGAAGACAGGGGGTGAACACTGAAGCTTTCTTT. This sequence encodes CASSGRQGVNTEAFF.

The rearrangement joins TRBV19 to TRBJ1-2; 9 bases map to TRBD1. The V gene's germline CDR1 is LNHDA and CDR2 SQIVND (reference sequence). With 6 bases clipped from V and 6 bases from J, the junction kept 8 bases outside the gene matches. This CDR3 is built from 14 residues. CDR3 region: CASSSTGGANGYTF. Here the CDR3 DNA reads TGTGCCAGTAGCTCTACAGGGGGCGCGAATGGCTACACCTTC.

The gene calls are TRBV4-1 and TRBJ2-1, with 7 bases lining up with TRBD2. The V gene's germline CDR1 is MGHRA and CDR2 YSYEKL. The CDR3 extends over 16 amino acids. Trimming at V came to 1 base and at J to 2 bases, leaving 5 bases not matched to a gene. CDR3 sequence: CASSQGLAATYNEQFF. The DNA for the CDR3 is TGCGCCAGCAGCCAAGGACTAGCTGCTACCTACAATGAGCAGTTCTTC.

The chain combines TRBV5-1 with TRBJ2-5, with 10 nucleotides matching TRBD1. Per the germline V gene, CDR1 is SGHRS and CDR2 is YFSETQ. This CDR3 has 15 amino acids. V dropped 3 bases and J dropped 7; count of bases not matched to a gene: 9. The CDR3 spells CASSSLGTGAGTQYF. DNA of the CDR3: TGCGCCAGCAGCTCACTGGGGACAGGGGCCGGGACCCAGTACTTC.

This rearrangement joins TRBV10-3 to TRBJ1-1, with D uncertain. Germline CDR1 is ENHRY and CDR2 is SYGVKD. The ends were cut back, 0 bases at V and 5 bases at J, with 10 bases in the middle. The CDR3 has 14 residues. CDR3 DNA: TGTGCCATCAGTGAGTCGACCCCGGGAACTGAAGCTTTCTTT. Protein product: CAISESTPGTEAFF.

This clone was found a few times. The chain joins TRBV19 to TRBJ1-2, with 9 bases matching TRBD1. Trimming at V came to 6 bases and at J to 8 bases, leaving 7 bases not matched to a gene. This CDR3 spans 13 amino acids. Germline V gives CDR1 LNHDA, CDR2 SQIVND (reference sequence). The CDR3 DNA is TGTGCCAGTAGCACACAGGGGGCAGGCGGCTACACCTTC. It encodes CASSTQGAGGYTF. The full variable domain, in which reference TRBV19 and TRBJ1-2 provide the parts outside the CDR3, is DGGITQSPKYLFRKEGQNVTLSCEQNLNHDAMYWYRQDPGQGLRLIYYSQIVNDFQKGDIAEGYSVSREKKESFPLTVTSAQKNPTAFYLCASSTQGAGGYTFGSGTRLTVV.

The V call is TRBV28, the J call TRBJ1-5, with 8 positions matching TRBD1. The J segment lost 7 bases and the V segment lost 3 bases, leaving 14 bases of the junction unmatched. In germline, CDR1 is MDHEN, CDR2 SYDVKM. This CDR3 is 17 amino acids long. The CDR3: CASSFVSGGKSGQPQHF. The DNA for the CDR3 is TGTGCCAGCAGTTTTGTCTCAGGGGGCAAGTCAGGGCAGCCCCAGCATTTT.

V usage is TRBV27 and J usage is TRBJ2-7; 8 bases map to TRBD2. This CDR3 has 15 amino acids. Germline loops: CDR1 MNHEY, CDR2 SMNVEV (reference sequence). Losses at the gene ends were 4 bases for V and 1 base for J; bases not matched to a gene: 6. CDR3 coding DNA: TGTGCCAGCAGTTCGCTAGCGGGCCCTTCCTACGAGCAGTACTTC. This encodes CASSSLAGPSYEQYF.

The genes are TRBV5-5 and TRBJ2-2, with 7 positions matching TRBD2. Germline V gives CDR1 SGHKS, CDR2 YYEKEE (reference sequence). V trimming: 2 bases; J trimming: 0 bases; junction bases outside the gene matches: 10. The CDR3 totals 18 residues. CDR3 DNA: TGTGCCAGCAGCTTCGGGCTAGCGGTGGCCGCGAACACCGGGGAGCTGTTTTTT. This sequence encodes CASSFGLAVAANTGELFF. The full variable domain, with the rest looked up from reference TRBV5-5 and TRBJ2-2, is DAGVTQSPTHLIKTRGQQVTLRCSPISGHKSVSWYQQVLGQGPQFIFQYYEKEERGRGNFPDRFSARQFPNYSSELNVNALLLGDSALYLCASSFGLAVAANTGELFFGEGSRLTVL.